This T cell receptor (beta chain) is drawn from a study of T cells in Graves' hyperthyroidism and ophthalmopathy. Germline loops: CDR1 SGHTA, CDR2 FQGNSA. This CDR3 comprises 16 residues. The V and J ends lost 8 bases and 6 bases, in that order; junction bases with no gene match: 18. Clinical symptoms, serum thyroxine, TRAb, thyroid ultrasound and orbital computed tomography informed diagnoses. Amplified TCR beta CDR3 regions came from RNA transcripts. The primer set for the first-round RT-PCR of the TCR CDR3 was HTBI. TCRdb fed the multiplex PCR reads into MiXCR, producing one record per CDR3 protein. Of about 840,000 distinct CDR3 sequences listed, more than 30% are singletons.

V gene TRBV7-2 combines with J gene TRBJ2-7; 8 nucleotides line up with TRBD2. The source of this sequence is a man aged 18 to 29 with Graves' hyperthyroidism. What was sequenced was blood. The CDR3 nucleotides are TGTGCCAGCGGGGGAGAGAATAGCGGGGCCCCCCTCGAGCAGTACTTC. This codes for CASGGENSGAPLEQYF.